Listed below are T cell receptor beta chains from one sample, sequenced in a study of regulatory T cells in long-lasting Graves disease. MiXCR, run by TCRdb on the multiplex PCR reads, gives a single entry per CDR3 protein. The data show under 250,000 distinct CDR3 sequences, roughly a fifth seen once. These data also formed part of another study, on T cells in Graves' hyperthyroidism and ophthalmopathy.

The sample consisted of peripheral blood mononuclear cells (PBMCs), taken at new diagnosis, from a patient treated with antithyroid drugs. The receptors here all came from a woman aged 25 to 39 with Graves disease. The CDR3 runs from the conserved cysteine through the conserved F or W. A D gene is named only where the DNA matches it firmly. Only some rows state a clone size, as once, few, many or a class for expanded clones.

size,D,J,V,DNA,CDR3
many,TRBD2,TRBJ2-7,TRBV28,TGTGCCAGCAGTTCCCCTGGGGATCTAGCGGGAAGCGGCTACGAGCAGTACTTC,CASSSPGDLAGSGYEQYF
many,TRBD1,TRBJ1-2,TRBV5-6,TGTGCCAGCAGCATGACAGGGGGCGCCTTTGGCTACACCTTC,CASSMTGGAFGYTF
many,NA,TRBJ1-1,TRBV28,TGTGCCAGCAGCCCCCCAGTTCAGAACACTGAAGCTTTCTTT,CASSPPVQNTEAFF
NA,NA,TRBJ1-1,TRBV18,TGTGCCAGCTCACCACAGGGGTTGAGCCCTGAAGCTTTCTTT,CASSPQGLSPEAFF
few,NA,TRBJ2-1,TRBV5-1,TGCGCCAGCAGCTTATCGGGCGAGTACTCCTACAATGAGCAGTTCTTC,CASSLSGEYSYNEQFF
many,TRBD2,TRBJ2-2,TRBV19,TGTGCCAGTATCCTGAAAGCGGGGTCCACCGGGGAGCTGTTTTTT,CASILKAGSTGELFF
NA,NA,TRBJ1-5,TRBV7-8,TGTGCCAGCAGCTTAGCAGGCAGCCATAGCAATCAGCCCCAGCATTTT,CASSLAGSHSNQPQHF
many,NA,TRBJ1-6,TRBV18,TGTGCCAGCTCACCTAGAGGGGTGGACTATAATTCACCCCTCCACTTT,CASSPRGVDYNSPLHF
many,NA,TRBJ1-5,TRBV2,TGTGCCAGCAGTGAGAATACGGGGGGGAGGCCCCAGCATTTT,CASSENTGGRPQHF
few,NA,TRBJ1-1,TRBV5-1,TGCGCCAGCAGCTTGGAGGGGCAGATGGCCACTGAAGCTTTCTTT,CASSLEGQMATEAFF
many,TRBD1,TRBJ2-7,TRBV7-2,TGTGCCAGCAGCCAGGGGACAGTCCTCTACGAGCAGTACTTC,CASSQGTVLYEQYF
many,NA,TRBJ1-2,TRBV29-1,TGCAGCGTGGGCTCGGGGGCGATTGGCTACACCTTC,CSVGSGAIGYTF
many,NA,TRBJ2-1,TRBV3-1,TGTGCCAGCAGCCAAGACAGTCCGTTGGCGGAATTGGTGAACAATGAGCAGTTCTTC,CASSQDSPLAELVNNEQFF
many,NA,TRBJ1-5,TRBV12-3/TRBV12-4,TGTGCCAGCAGCGGTACTGGGGGGGTTCAGCCCCAGCATTTT,CASSGTGGVQPQHF
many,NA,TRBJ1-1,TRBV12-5,TGTGCTAGTGGCCCAGGGGTTGAAGCTTTCTTT,CASGPGVEAFF
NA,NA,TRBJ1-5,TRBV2,TGTGCCAGCAAAGGGGGGCGCGGTACAAATCAGCCCCAGCATTTT,CASKGGRGTNQPQHF
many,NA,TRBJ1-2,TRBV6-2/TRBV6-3,TGTGCCAGCAGAGACGAGGGGTGGTATGGCTACACCTTC,CASRDEGWYGYTF
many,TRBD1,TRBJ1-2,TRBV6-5,TGTGCCAGCAGTTACGGACAGGGTGAAGGCTACACCTTC,CASSYGQGEGYTF
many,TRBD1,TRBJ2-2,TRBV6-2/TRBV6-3,TGTGCCAGCCGAAGACAGGGAGAGATCGGGGAGCTGTTTTTT,CASRRQGEIGELFF
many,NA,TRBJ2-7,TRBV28,TGTGCCAGCAGGAGGGGGGCGCAGTACTTC,CASRRGAQYF
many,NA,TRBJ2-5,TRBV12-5,TGTGCTACCCCCGGACCTATTCCAGAGACCCAGTACTTC,CATPGPIPETQYF
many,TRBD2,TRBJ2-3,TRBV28,TGTGCCAGCAGACCGACTAGCGGGGGCAGCACAGATACGCAGTATTTT,CASRPTSGGSTDTQYF
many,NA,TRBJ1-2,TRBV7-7,TGTGCTAGCAGCTTTTATCGGGGGGCGACCCTCTATGGCTACACCTTC,CASSFYRGATLYGYTF
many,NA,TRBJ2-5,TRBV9,TGTGCCAGCAGCGTATTTGGGGCTAGTCGAGAAGTCTTGGAGACCCAGTACTTC,CASSVFGASREVLETQYF
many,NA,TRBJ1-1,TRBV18,TGTGCCAGCTCACCTCGATCGGGGGGGACGATCCCCACTGAAGCTTTCTTT,CASSPRSGGTIPTEAFF
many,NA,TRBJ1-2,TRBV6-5,TGTGCCAGCAGTTACACCTCCTCTCCGTATGGCTACACCTTC,CASSYTSSPYGYTF
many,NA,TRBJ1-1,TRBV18,TGTGCCAGCTCACCACCGTGGGGGCGCGACACTGAAGCTTTCTTT,CASSPPWGRDTEAFF
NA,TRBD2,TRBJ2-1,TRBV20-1,TGCAGTGCTCAAGCGGGAGGGCCACCTAATGAGCAGTTCTTC,CSAQAGGPPNEQFF
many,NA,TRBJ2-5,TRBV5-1,TGCGCCAGCAGCGGAACCAACCGGGAGACCCAGTACTTC,CASSGTNRETQYF
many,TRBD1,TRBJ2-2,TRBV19,TGTGCCAGCAAACCGGGACAGATTTTAACCGGGGAGCTGTTTTTT,CASKPGQILTGELFF
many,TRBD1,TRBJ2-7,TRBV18,TGTGCCAGCTCCTTCGACAGGGCTACCTACGAGCAGTACTTC,CASSFDRATYEQYF
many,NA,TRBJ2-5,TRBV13,TGTGCCAGCAGCGCGCCCAACAGGGGAGGGGAGACCCAGTACTTC,CASSAPNRGGETQYF
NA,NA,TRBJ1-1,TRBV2,TGTGCCACCTACACTCGGGGGAAAGGCACTGAAGCTTTCTTT,CATYTRGKGTEAFF
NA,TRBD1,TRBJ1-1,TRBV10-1,TGCGCCACTGAACAGGGGGAGGACACTGAAGCTTTCTTT,CATEQGEDTEAFF